The 6 T cell receptor beta chains listed next were all sequenced from one sample in a study of blood T cell repertoires in COVID-19. Clones were read by immunoSEQ multiplex PCR, and TCRdb kept only the in-frame ones, dropping some. The sample consists of a few hundred thousand clones, about 87% of them appearing once. Material for sequencing was PBMCs or T cells enriched from blood (not recorded which). These receptor sequences come from a man younger than 40 who had recovered from COVID-19.

The chain uses TRBV4-2 and TRBJ1-2; TRBD1 might be the D (5 bases). The CDR3 spans 14 residues. The germline V gene encodes CDR1 LGHNA and CDR2 YNFKEQ. The germline V and J ends were trimmed by 0 bases and 6 bases, with 11 bases remaining between them. CDR3 in amino acids: CASSQDEGANGYTF. CDR3 nucleotide sequence: TGTGCCAGCAGCCAAGATGAAGGGGCTAATGGCTACACCTTC.

This chain joins TRBV6-5 and TRBJ1-2; D is ambiguous. V was trimmed by 4 bases and J by 1 base, leaving 10 bases between them. This CDR3 spans 14 amino acids. Germline loops: CDR1 MNHEY, CDR2 SVGAGI. The CDR3 coding sequence is TGTGCCAGCAGTTTGGTGCGGAATAACTATGGCTACACCTTC. It yields the protein CASSLVRNNYGYTF.

The chain carries TRBV6-5 and TRBJ2-3, with D tentatively TRBD2 (5 bases). Trimming stripped 2 bases from V and 1 base from J, with 10 bases between. The germline CDR1 and CDR2 sequences are MNHEY and SVGAGI. The CDR3 sequence is 15 residues long. Written as DNA, the CDR3 is TGTGCCAGCAGTTACGGAGAGGGCCGCACAGATACGCAGTATTTT. The encoded protein is CASSYGEGRTDTQYF.

This clone was seen a handful of times. The gene calls are TRBV5-6 and TRBJ1-1; D unresolved. V was clipped by 6 bases and J by 4 bases, with 13 bases between them. The CDR3 covers 13 residues. Germline CDR1 SGHDT, CDR2 YYEEEE. CDR3 sequence reads: CASTRVRSTEAFF. The CDR3 DNA reads TGTGCCAGCACTAGAGTCCGGAGCACTGAAGCTTTCTTT. The entire variable domain, with the rest obtained from reference TRBV5-6 and TRBJ1-1, is as follows: DAGVTQSPTHLIKTRGQQVTLRCSPKSGHDTVSWYQQALGQGPQFIFQYYEEEERQRGNFPDRFSGHQFPNYSSELNVNALLLGDSALYLCASTRVRSTEAFFGQGTRLTVV.

The gene calls are TRBV7-9 and TRBJ1-2, with D maybe TRBD1 (5 bases). The germline gives CDR1 SEHNR, CDR2 FQNEAQ (reference sequence). The CDR3 consists of 16 residues. Trimming left V 1 base short and J 4 bases short, with 16 bases between. As DNA, the CDR3 is TGTGCCAGCAGCTTAGAGGAGGGACTGAACCTCTATGGCTACACCTTC. Its protein is CASSLEEGLNLYGYTF.

This clone was found a few times. The chain joins TRBV5-1 to TRBJ1-2; D is unclear. The germline CDR1 and CDR2 sequences are SGHRS and YFSETQ. The CDR3 covers 13 residues. Trimming removed 1 base from V and 7 bases from J, with 11 bases in between. DNA for the CDR3: TGCGCCAGCAGCTTGTCGGGAGGTGGTGGCTACACCTTC. Translation gives CASSLSGGGGYTF.